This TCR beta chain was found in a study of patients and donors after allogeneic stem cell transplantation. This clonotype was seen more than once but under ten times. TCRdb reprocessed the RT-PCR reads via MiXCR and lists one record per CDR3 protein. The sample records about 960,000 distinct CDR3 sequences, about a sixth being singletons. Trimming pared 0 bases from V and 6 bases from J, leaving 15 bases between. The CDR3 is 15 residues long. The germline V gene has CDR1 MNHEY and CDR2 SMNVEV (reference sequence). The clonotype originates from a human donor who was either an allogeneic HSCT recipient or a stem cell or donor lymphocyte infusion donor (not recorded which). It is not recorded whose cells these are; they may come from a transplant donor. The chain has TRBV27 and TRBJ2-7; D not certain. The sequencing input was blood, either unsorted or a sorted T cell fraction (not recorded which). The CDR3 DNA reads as TGTGCCAGCAGTTTATCGTTTCCGGTTTCCCGCGAGCAGTACTTC. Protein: CASSLSFPVSREQYF.